This T cell receptor beta chain was profiled in a study of siplizumab effects on memory and regulatory T cells. Study conclusions and caveats: There appeared to be greater diversity in naive T cells than in memory cells, and naive T cells seemed major contributors to the alloresponse. Memory cells that were CD4+ and unstimulated gave rise to alloreactive sequences, which siplizumab significantly reduced. Researchers did not confirm the suppressive function of proliferating Tregs from siplizumab cultures. Only a minority of proliferating CD4+ or CD8+ clones had an assignable naive or memory phenotype, with roughly 80-95% lacking one.

With regard to this clone: What it binds is not known.

The CDR3 is 17 residues long. Germline CDR1 and CDR2: LNHNV and YYDKDF (reference sequence). Trimming removed 4 bases at V and 0 bases at J, with 16 bases between. The table came from immunoSEQ multiplex PCR; TCRdb's copy has only in-frame clones and leaves some out. The top ten clones hold under 8.5% of a sample with tens of thousands of clones, over 85% of them seen once. The sample consisted of CD8+ T cells sorted from blood. The chain combines TRBV15 with TRBJ1-3, with a weak D call TRBD1 (5 bases). This clonotype was obtained from a human donor in good health. The CDR3 nucleotides are TGTGCCACCAGCATTAACCCCCGGGGGAGCTCTGGAAACACCATATATTTT. It translates to CATSINPRGSSGNTIYF.